A selection of T cell receptor beta chains follows, all from one sample in a study of T cell responses to AZD1222 COVID-19 vaccine. Sequencing was performed with immunoSEQ multiplex PCR; in TCRdb, only in-frame clones are kept and a portion is missing. The repertoire holds about 92,000 clones, with roughly 91% as singletons. Here the sequenced sample was peripheral blood, taken on day 0 of AZD1222 vaccination. Receptor source: an adult in good health. CDR3s leave out the opening cysteine and the closing phenylalanine or tryptophan.

>TRBV5-4|TRBJ2-5
ASSLAGTETQY
>TRBV4-1|TRBJ1-5
ASSADRGQPQH
>TRBV7-9|TRBJ2-2
ASSFVAPHTGELF
>TRBV14|TRBJ2-5
ASSLPTSAQETQY
>TRBV6-2/TRBV6-3|TRBJ1-5
ASSYGGNQPQH
>TRBV7-3|TRBJ2-6
ASSLGRVGANVLT
>TRBV9|TRBJ2-6
ASSVVTSGANVLT
>TRBV18|TRBJ2-7
ASSQGQGYEQY
>TRBV29-1|TRBJ1-2
SVDRGRGDYGYT
>TRBV4-1|TRBJ1-2
ASSETGNYGYT
>TRBV28|TRBJ2-5
ASRPGPEETQY
>TRBV7-3|TRBJ2-3
ASSSQGAADTQY
>TRBV3-1/TRBV3-2|TRBJ2-3
ASSQNGGGNTQY
>TRBV5-6|TRBJ2-7
ASRTGSREQY
>TRBV9|TRBJ1-2
ASSAHTATTGNYGYT
>TRBV29-1|TRBJ1-6
STRDSSYNSPLH
>TRBV5-1|TRBJ1-1
ASSWGANTEAF
>TRBV6-5|TRBJ1-2
ASSTTLDYGYT
>TRBV5-1|TRBJ2-2
ASSPAGQGAVGELF
>TRBV23-1|TRBJ1-5
ASARGAPFKNQPQH
>TRBV4-2|TRBJ1-5
ASSQEVIGANQPQH
>TRBV9|TRBJ2-4
ASSVASRGGRHIQY
>TRBV21-1|TRBJ1-2
ASSRGCYGYT
>TRBV7-6|TRBJ2-5
ASRGGAETQY
>TRBV19|TRBJ2-5
ASTPGVPSGQTQY
>TRBV3-1/TRBV3-2|TRBJ2-7
ASSQAYSSGTGSYEQY
>TRBV5-1|TRBJ1-4
ASSGGELVEKLF
>TRBV20-1|TRBJ1-2
SGRGDYGYT
>TRBV14|TRBJ1-6
ASSQGGTGRSSYNSPLH
>TRBV9|TRBJ1-4
ASSPIPGAQNEKLF
>TRBV2|TRBJ2-3
ASSESAGTQY
>TRBV12-3/TRBV12-4|TRBJ1-1
ASRIGGGKAF
>TRBV10-3|TRBJ2-7
AISGGQEEEQY
>TRBV27|TRBJ1-4
ASSFPGGDLL
>TRBV6-5|TRBJ1-1
ASSKTVSEAF
>TRBV6-6|TRBJ1-4
ASSPGQAFFPTNEKLF
>TRBV5-1|TRBJ1-2
ASSSTGTGVYGYT
>TRBV27|TRBJ1-6
ASSGSWGGNSPLH
>TRBV6-5|TRBJ1-3
ASSYSPTGSGNTIY
>TRBV5-1|TRBJ1-1
ASSPWTGVNTEAF
>TRBV7-2|TRBJ1-1
ASSPRRIVQGAF
>TRBV5-1|TRBJ1-1
ASRQRAVWNTEAF
>TRBV3-1/TRBV3-2|TRBJ2-7
ASSQESSDEQY
>TRBV3-1/TRBV3-2|TRBJ1-1
ASSQDRITEAF
>TRBV12-3/TRBV12-4|TRBJ2-1
ASRRDGGEQF
>TRBV6-6|TRBJ2-7
ASSYARYEQY
>TRBV5-5|TRBJ2-6
ASSSRRGGAPTGANVLT
>TRBV12-5|TRBJ1-5
ASGSGFNQPQH
>TRBV5-4|TRBJ2-2
ASSTRQGENTGELF
>TRBV4-1|TRBJ1-3
ASSHSRTVRNTIY
>TRBV28|TRBJ1-2
ASSLSQSNYGYT
>TRBV19|TRBJ2-3
ASRQDTDTQY
>TRBV6-5|TRBJ2-7
ASSSTGYYEQY
>TRBV6-5|TRBJ2-7
ASSDREQYEQY